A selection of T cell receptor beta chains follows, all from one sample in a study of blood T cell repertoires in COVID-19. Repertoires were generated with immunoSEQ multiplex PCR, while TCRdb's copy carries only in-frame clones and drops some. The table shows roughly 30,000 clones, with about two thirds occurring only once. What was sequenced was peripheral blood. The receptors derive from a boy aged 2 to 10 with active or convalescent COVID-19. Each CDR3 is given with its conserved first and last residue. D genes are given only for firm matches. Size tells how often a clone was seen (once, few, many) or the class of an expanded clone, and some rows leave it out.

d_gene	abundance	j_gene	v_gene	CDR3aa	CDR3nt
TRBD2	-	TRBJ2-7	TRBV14	CASSRFGGRAGGGYEQYF	TGTGCCAGCAGCCGTTTTGGCGGGAGGGCTGGAGGTGGCTACGAGCAGTACTTC
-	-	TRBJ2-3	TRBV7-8	CASSRIAADTQYF	TGTGCCAGCAGCCGGATAGCCGCAGATACGCAGTATTTT
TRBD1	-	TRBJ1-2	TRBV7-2	CASSARPGQGVSYGYTF	TGTGCCAGCAGCGCCAGACCGGGACAGGGTGTCAGCTATGGCTACACCTTC
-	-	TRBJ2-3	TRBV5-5	CASSLAGSPDTQYF	TGTGCCAGCAGCTTGGCCGGGAGTCCAGATACGCAGTATTTT
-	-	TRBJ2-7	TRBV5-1	CASSSTGIAHSYEQYF	TGCGCCAGCAGCTCGACGGGGATCGCCCACTCCTACGAGCAGTACTTC
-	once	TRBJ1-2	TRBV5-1	CASRPRAQANYGYTF	TGCGCCAGCAGACCGAGGGCCCAGGCTAACTATGGCTACACCTTC
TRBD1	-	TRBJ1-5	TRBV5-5	CASSRQGVGQPQHF	TGTGCCAGCAGCCGGCAGGGGGTAGGTCAGCCCCAGCATTTT
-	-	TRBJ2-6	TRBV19	CASSMGTLGLSGANVLTF	TGTGCCAGTAGTATGGGGACTTTGGGACTCTCTGGGGCCAACGTCCTGACTTTC
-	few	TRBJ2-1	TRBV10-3	CAISVGGEQFF	TGTGCCATCAGTGTGGGGGGTGAGCAGTTCTTC
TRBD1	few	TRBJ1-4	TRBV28	CASSSPGTGGSTNEKLFF	TGTGCCAGCAGTTCGCCCGGGACAGGCGGTTCAACTAATGAAAAACTGTTTTTT
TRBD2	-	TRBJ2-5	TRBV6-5	CASSYERGGLQETQYF	TGTGCCAGCAGTTACGAGCGGGGGGGCCTACAAGAGACCCAGTACTTC
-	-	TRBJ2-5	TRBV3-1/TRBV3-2	CASSRAQVQETQYF	TGTGCCAGCAGCCGAGCTCAGGTTCAAGAGACCCAGTACTTC
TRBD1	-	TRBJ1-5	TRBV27	CASSLKGANQPQHF	TGTGCCAGCAGTTTAAAGGGGGCAAATCAGCCCCAGCATTTT
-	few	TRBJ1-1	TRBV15	CATSRQNTEAFF	TGTGCCACCAGCAGACAAAACACTGAAGCTTTCTTT
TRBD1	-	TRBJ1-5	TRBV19	CASGTGGQPQHF	TGTGCCAGTGGTACAGGGGGCCAGCCCCAGCATTTT
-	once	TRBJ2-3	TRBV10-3	CAISEPLGRAGDTQYF	TGTGCCATCAGTGAGCCGCTTGGCAGGGCGGGGGATACGCAGTATTTT
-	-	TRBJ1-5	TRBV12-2	CASRLGVGEGYSNQPQHF	TGTGCAAGTCGCTTGGGGGTTGGGGAGGGGTATAGCAATCAGCCCCAGCATTTT
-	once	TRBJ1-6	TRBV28	CASTPSGTAFLILHF	TGTGCCAGCACCCCTTCGGGAACAGCCTTTTTAATCCTCCACTTT
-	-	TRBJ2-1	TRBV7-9	CASSLYRGEQFF	TGTGCCAGCAGCTTATATCGGGGTGAGCAGTTCTTC
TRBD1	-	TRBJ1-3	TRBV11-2	CASSFRQGTTSGNTIYF	TGTGCCAGCAGCTTCCGACAGGGGACCACATCTGGAAACACCATATATTTT
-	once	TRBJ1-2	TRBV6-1	CASSELRVPYGYTF	TGTGCCAGCAGTGAACTAAGAGTTCCCTATGGCTACACCTTC
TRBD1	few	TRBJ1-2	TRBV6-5	CASSRQGRGGYTF	TGTGCCAGCAGCCGACAGGGTAGGGGTGGCTACACCTTC
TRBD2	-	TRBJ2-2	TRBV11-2	CASSLAGGATGELFF	TGTGCCAGCAGCTTAGCGGGAGGGGCCACCGGGGAGCTGTTTTTT
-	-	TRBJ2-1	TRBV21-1	CASFLRGTSGRGSYNEQFF	TGTGCCAGTTTCCTAAGAGGGACTAGCGGGAGGGGCTCCTACAATGAGCAGTTCTTC
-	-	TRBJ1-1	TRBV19	CATINRVNTEAFF	TGTGCCACCATTAACAGGGTGAACACTGAAGCTTTCTTT